What follows describes a single T cell receptor (beta chain). The antigen is not known. This sample was included in a study of T cell responses to AZD1222 COVID-19 vaccine. Overall study findings and caveats: Clonal diversity was possibly underestimated, and the donors were mostly white British, with more females.

Sequencing was performed with immunoSEQ multiplex PCR; in TCRdb, only in-frame clones are kept and a portion is missing. The data hold 96,000 or so clones, with roughly 88% observed a single time. The starting material was peripheral blood, obtained on day 0 of AZD1222 vaccination. This TCR came from an adult in good health.

CDR3 sequence (DNA): TGTGCCAGCAGCCTCTTTGGCGGGGCCAATGAGCAGTTCTTC. Translated, it gives CASSLFGGANEQFF. The chain carries TRBV28 and TRBJ2-1; D is possibly TRBD2 (6 bases). Germline CDR1 reads MDHEN; CDR2 reads SYDVKM. This CDR3 has 14 amino acids. Trimming took off 6 bases at V and 6 bases at J, with 15 bases between the two ends.